These 15 T cell receptor beta chains were all obtained from the same sample, sequenced in a study of blood T cell repertoires in COVID-19. Sequencing was performed with immunoSEQ multiplex PCR; in TCRdb, only in-frame clones are kept and a portion is missing. In the table there are about 350,000 clones, 87% of which are singletons. The sequenced sample was PBMCs or T cells enriched from blood (not recorded which). The receptor source for this set is a woman in her 30s who had recovered from COVID-19.

The genes are TRBV7-8 and TRBJ1-2; D is possibly TRBD1 (5 bases). This CDR3 region has 16 residues. Trimming cost V 1 base and J 5 bases, with 17 bases left between them. Germline-derived CDR1 and CDR2 are SGHVS and FQNEAQ. The CDR3 here is CASSLVEAGYGYGYTF. The CDR3 region has the DNA TGTGCCAGCAGCTTAGTTGAGGCAGGGTATGGGTATGGCTACACCTTC.

The V and J genes are TRBV5-4 and TRBJ1-2, with unresolved D. The V end was cut by 0 bases, the J end by 4 bases, with 16 bases between. CDR1 SGHNT and CDR2 YYREEE come from the germline V gene (reference sequence). The CDR3 has 16 residues. CDR3 amino acids: CASSLEVTRNRYGYTF. The CDR3 DNA is TGTGCCAGCAGCTTGGAGGTGACACGTAACCGCTATGGCTACACCTTC.

V is TRBV24-1 and J is TRBJ2-5, with TRBD1 matching over 9 bases. V was clipped by 2 bases and J by 3 bases; unmatched bases: 6. Germline lookup yields CDR1 KGHDR and CDR2 SFDVKD. The CDR3 extends over 16 amino acids. The CDR3 coding sequence is TGTGCCACCAGTGATTCGGGACAGGGCAACAAAGAGACCCAGTACTTC. This encodes CATSDSGQGNKETQYF.

This chain's CDR3 is CASSYSIQGPNTEAFF. In DNA form, the CDR3 reads TGTGCCAGCAGTTACTCGATTCAGGGCCCGAACACTGAAGCTTTCTTT. The genes are TRBV6-5 and TRBJ1-1, with D perhaps matching TRBD1 (5 bases). This CDR3 contains 16 residues. Trimming pared 0 bases from V and 1 base from J, leaving 12 bases between. The germline V gene encodes CDR1 MNHEY and CDR2 SVGAGI.

On this clone: Additional DNA sequences in this sample encode the identical CDR3. The chain couples TRBV5-1 to TRBJ2-7; D might be TRBD1 (6 bases). The germline CDR1 and CDR2 sequences are SGHRS and YFSETQ. Trimming left V 4 bases short and J 1 base short, with 9 bases between. This CDR3 contains 13 residues. CDR3 sequence: CASSEDSSYEQYF. DNA of the CDR3: TGCGCCAGCAGCGAGGACAGTTCCTACGAGCAGTACTTC.

The J gene is TRBJ1-2, the V gene TRBV10-3, with D possibly TRBD1 on 6 matching bases. The ends were cut back, 6 bases at V and 2 bases at J, with 16 bases in the middle. Germline CDR1 reads ENHRY; CDR2 reads SYGVKD. CDR3 size: 15 residues. The DNA of the CDR3 is TGTGCCATCAGCCGCGGACAGTCCCTAAACTATGGCTACACCTTC. It translates to CAISRGQSLNYGYTF.

The chain joins TRBV30 to TRBJ1-2; TRBD1 matches 7 bases. V lost 0 bases, J lost 6 bases, and 10 bases stayed unmatched. From germline, CDR1 is GTSNPN and CDR2 SVGIG (reference sequence). The CDR3 runs 15 residues. The CDR3, as DNA: TGTGCCTGGAGTGTACTAGCAGGGGGTAGGGATGGCTACACCTTC. Protein sequence: CAWSVLAGGRDGYTF.

Details on this clone: At the DNA level, this CDR3 is encoded by other sequences in the same sample as well. The CDR3 nucleotides are TGCAGCGTTGACAGGGGGGACTATGGCTACACCTTC. Translating it yields CSVDRGDYGYTF. The gene calls are TRBV29-1 and TRBJ1-2, with 7 bases identical to TRBD1. Germline CDR1 is SQVTM and CDR2 is ANQGSEA. Trimming cost V 3 bases and J 3 bases; bases outside gene matches: 1. CDR3 length: 12 amino acids.

The V and J genes are TRBV30 and TRBJ1-2; 7 bases are shared with TRBD1. Germline CDR1 reads GTSNPN; CDR2 reads SVGIG (reference sequence). This CDR3 has 14 residues. Trimming took 0 bases from V and 3 from J; bases not matched to a gene: 4. CDR3 DNA: TGTGCCTGGAGTGTAGGAGGGGGCGACTATGGCTACACCTTC. It encodes CAWSVGGGDYGYTF.

The chain joins TRBV19 to TRBJ1-1; 7 bases fit TRBD1. The V gene end was trimmed by 11 bases and the J gene end by 2 bases; junction bases not matched to a gene: 8. The CDR3 consists of 13 residues. CDR1 and CDR2 (germline): LNHDA, SQIVND (reference sequence). The CDR3 reads CAVKGQFNTEAFF. The CDR3, as DNA: TGTGCCGTAAAGGGACAGTTCAACACTGAAGCTTTCTTT.

This clone was observed once. The rearrangement joins TRBV5-1 to TRBJ2-2, with 11 bases that match TRBD2. V lost 2 bases to trimming and J lost 1 base; unmatched junction nucleotides: 13. Germline V CDR1 and CDR2: SGHRS, YFSETQ. This CDR3 comprises 20 residues. The CDR3 region is CASSFPPGSSGGLNTGELFF. CDR3 sequence (DNA): TGCGCCAGCAGCTTCCCCCCCGGGTCTAGCGGGGGGCTGAACACCGGGGAGCTGTTTTTT.

The rearrangement links TRBV27 to TRBJ1-6; TRBD1 might be the D (6 bases). CDR1 is MNHEY, CDR2 SMNVEV, per germline (reference sequence). The germline V and J ends were trimmed by 3 bases and 13 bases, with 13 bases remaining between them. The CDR3 is made up of 13 amino acids. DNA for the CDR3: TGTGCCAGCAGTTTCGGGGGCGGGGGGCCCCTCCACTTT. Translated: CASSFGGGGPLHF.

V usage is TRBV15 and J usage is TRBJ2-5; possible D gene TRBD1, 5 bases. V was trimmed by 0 bases and J by 5 bases, leaving 13 bases between them. The CDR3 loop spans 15 amino acids. Germline V gene sequence: CDR1 LNHNV, CDR2 YYDKDF (reference sequence). The CDR3 DNA reads TGTGCCACCAGCAGAGATAGGGGCAGGGTGGAGACCCAGTACTTC. Its translation is CATSRDRGRVETQYF.

This clone showed up just once. The chain links TRBV6-1 to TRBJ1-2; D is possibly TRBD1 (6 bases). Germline CDR1 MNHNS, CDR2 SASEGT. V gave up 3 bases and J gave up 4 bases, with 6 bases separating them. The CDR3 runs 12 residues. The CDR3 nucleotides are TGTGCCAGCAGTGACAGGGGCTATGGCTACACCTTC. Encoded protein: CASSDRGYGYTF.

This clone was seen a single time. V usage is TRBV24-1 and J usage is TRBJ2-1; 9 bases match TRBD2. The CDR3 loop spans 17 amino acids. V lost 4 bases, J lost 5 bases, and 11 bases stayed unmatched. The germline gives CDR1 KGHDR, CDR2 SFDVKD. CDR3 in amino acids: CATSDRWGSGGNNEQFF. In DNA, the CDR3 is TGTGCCACCAGTGACCGGTGGGGTAGCGGGGGAAACAATGAGCAGTTCTTC.